This entry lists 2 T cell receptor beta chains sequenced from one sample in a study of vaccination effects on CD4 cells after COVID-19. In the ViraFEST assay, antigen-specific CD4+ clonotypes were identified by expansion after peptide-pool stimulation. Subsequent to 10 days of culture, CD4+ T cells were isolated. Neither prior SARS-CoV-2 infection nor positive nucleocapsid antibodies were present in the vaccine recipients. The data were produced by immunoSEQ multiplex PCR, yet TCRdb's version contains in-frame clones alone and is incomplete. The sample has 70,000 or so clones; about 78% are singletons. These TCRs' antigens remain unknown. Sequenced here: CD4+ T cells from PBMCs cultured with SARS-CoV-2 spike peptides, sampled before COVID-19 vaccination. These receptor sequences come from a human donor who received a COVID-19 vaccine.

V usage is TRBV5-5 and J usage is TRBJ2-5, with 10 positions matching TRBD1. Unmatched junction bases numbered 3, after V lost 3 bases and J lost 4 bases. Germline CDR1 SGHKS, CDR2 YYEKEE (reference sequence). The CDR3 consists of 14 residues. The CDR3 DNA follows: TGTGCCAGCAGCTCAAGGACAGGGGGAGAGACCCAGTACTTC. Translating gives CASSSRTGGETQYF.

The CDR3 DNA is TGTGCCTGTGCTAGGGACCGCGGCACAGATACGCAGTATTTT. It specifies CACARDRGTDTQYF. The rearrangement uses TRBV30 and TRBJ2-3; D is possibly TRBD1 or TRBD2 (5 bases each). The germline gives CDR1 GTSNPN, CDR2 SVGIG (reference sequence). V gave up 6 bases and J gave up 1 base, with 14 bases separating them. The length of the CDR3 is 14 residues. Based on the CDR3 plus reference TRBV30 and TRBJ2-3, the full variable domain is SQTIHQWPATLVQPVGSPLSLECTVEGTSNPNLYWYRQAAGRGLQLLFYSVGIGQISSEVPQNLSASRPQDRQFILSSKKLLLSDSGFYLCACARDRGTDTQYFGPGTRLTVL.